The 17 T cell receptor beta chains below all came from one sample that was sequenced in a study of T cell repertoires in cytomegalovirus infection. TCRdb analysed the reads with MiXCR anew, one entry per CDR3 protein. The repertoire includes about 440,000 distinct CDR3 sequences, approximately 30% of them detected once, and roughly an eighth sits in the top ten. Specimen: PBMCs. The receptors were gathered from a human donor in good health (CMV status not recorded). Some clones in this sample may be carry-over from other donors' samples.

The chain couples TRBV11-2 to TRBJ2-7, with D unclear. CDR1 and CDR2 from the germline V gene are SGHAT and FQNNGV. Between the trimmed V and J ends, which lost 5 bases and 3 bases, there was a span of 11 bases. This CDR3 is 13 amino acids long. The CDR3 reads CASSQVRDYEQYF. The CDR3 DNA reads TGTGCCAGCAGCCAAGTCCGAGACTACGAGCAGTACTTC.

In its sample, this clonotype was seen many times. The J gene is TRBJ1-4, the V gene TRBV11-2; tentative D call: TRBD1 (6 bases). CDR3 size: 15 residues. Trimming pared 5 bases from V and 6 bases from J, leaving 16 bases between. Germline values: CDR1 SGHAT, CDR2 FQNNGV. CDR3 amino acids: CASSRPREGDEKLFF. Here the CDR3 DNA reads TGTGCCAGCAGCCGCCCGAGGGAGGGGGATGAAAAACTGTTTTTT.

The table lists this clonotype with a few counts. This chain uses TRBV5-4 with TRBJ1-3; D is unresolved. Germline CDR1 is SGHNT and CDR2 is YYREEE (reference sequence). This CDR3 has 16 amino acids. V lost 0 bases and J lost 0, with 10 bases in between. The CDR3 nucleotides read TGTGCCAGCAGCTTGGCCAGAGGGAGCTCTGGAAACACCATATATTTT. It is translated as CASSLARGSSGNTIYF.

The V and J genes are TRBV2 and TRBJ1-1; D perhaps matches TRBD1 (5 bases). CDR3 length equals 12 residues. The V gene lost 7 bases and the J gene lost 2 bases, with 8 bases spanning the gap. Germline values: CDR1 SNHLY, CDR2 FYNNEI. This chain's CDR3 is CASKGINTEAFF. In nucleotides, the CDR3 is TGTGCCAGCAAGGGGATTAACACTGAAGCTTTCTTT.

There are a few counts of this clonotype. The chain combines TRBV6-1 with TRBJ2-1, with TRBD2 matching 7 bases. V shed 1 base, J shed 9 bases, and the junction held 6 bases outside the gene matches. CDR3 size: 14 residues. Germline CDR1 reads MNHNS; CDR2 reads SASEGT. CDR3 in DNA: TGTGCCAGCAGTGAAGGGGGCCCGGGGGGTGAGCAGTTCTTC. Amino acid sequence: CASSEGGPGGEQFF.

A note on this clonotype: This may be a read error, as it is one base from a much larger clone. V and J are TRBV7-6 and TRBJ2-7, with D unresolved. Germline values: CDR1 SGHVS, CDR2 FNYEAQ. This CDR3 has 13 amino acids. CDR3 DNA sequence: TGTGCCAGCAGCTTAGACAATACCTACGAGCCGTACTTC. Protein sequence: CASSLDNTYEPYF.

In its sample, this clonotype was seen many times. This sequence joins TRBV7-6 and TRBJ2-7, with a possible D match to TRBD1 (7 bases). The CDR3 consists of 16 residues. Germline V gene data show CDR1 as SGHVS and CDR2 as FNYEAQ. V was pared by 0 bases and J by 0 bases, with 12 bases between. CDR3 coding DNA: TGTGCCAGCAGCTTAGCGGGGGGACAGCTCTCCTACGAGCAGTACTTC. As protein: CASSLAGGQLSYEQYF.

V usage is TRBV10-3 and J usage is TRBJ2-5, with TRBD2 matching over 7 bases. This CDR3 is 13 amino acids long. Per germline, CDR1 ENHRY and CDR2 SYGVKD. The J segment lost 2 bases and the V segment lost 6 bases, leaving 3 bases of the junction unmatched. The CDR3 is CAISRGLQETQYF. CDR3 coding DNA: TGTGCCATCAGCCGGGGACTACAAGAGACCCAGTACTTC.

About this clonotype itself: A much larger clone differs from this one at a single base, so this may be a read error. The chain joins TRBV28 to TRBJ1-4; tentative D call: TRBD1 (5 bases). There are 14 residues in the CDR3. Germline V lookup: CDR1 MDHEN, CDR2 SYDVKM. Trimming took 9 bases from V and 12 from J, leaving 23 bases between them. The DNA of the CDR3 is TGTGCCAGTCATTCCCTCCTCATCGGGGGACAACTGTTTTTT. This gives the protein CASHSLLIGGQLFF.

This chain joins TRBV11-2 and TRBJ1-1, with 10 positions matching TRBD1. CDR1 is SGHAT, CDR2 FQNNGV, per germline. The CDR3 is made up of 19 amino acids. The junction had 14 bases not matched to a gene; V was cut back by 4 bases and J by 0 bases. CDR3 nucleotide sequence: TGTGCCAGCAGCTCCCTGGGGTTGGGGACAGGGGCTCTGAACACTGAAGCTTTCTTT. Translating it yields CASSSLGLGTGALNTEAFF.

The CDR3 region is CAINDRGTDEQYF. The CDR3 coding sequence is TGTGCCATCAACGACAGGGGGACCGACGAGCAGTACTTC. V is TRBV10-3 and J is TRBJ2-7; 9 nucleotides line up with TRBD1. The CDR3 length is 13 residues. With V trimmed by 7 bases and J by 5 bases, 6 bases remained unmatched. From germline, CDR1 is ENHRY and CDR2 SYGVKD.

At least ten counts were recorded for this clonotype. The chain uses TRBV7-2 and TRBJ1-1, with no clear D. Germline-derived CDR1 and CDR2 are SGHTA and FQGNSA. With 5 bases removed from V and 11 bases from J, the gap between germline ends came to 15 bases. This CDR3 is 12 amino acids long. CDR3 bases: TGTGCCAGCAGCCCCTTGTCCGGGAGGGCTTTCTTT. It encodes CASSPLSGRAFF. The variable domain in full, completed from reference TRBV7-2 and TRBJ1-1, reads GAGVSQSPSNKVTEKGKDVELRCDPISGHTALYWYRQSLGQGLEFLIYFQGNSAPDKSGLPSDRFSAERTGGSVSTLTIQRTQQEDSAVYLCASSPLSGRAFFGQGTRLTVV.

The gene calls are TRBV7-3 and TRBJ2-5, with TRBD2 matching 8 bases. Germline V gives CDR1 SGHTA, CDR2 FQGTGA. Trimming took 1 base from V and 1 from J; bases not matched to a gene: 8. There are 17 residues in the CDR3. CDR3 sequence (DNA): TGTGCCAGCAGCTTAATTGGTAGCGGGGTCTTCCAAGAGACCCAGTACTTC. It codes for CASSLIGSGVFQETQYF.

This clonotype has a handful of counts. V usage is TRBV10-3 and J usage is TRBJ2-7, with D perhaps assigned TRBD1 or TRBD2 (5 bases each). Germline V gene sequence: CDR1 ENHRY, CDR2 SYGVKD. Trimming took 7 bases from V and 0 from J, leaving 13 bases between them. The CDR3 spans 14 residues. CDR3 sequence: CAINVGVSSYEQYF. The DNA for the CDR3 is TGTGCCATCAATGTGGGGGTGAGCTCCTACGAGCAGTACTTC.

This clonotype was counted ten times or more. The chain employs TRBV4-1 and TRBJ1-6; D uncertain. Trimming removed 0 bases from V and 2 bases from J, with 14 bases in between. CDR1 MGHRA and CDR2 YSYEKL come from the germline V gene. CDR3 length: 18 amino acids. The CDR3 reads CASSQEPPSTTYNSPLHF. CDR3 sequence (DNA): TGCGCCAGCAGCCAAGAACCCCCCTCGACAACCTATAATTCACCCCTCCACTTT.

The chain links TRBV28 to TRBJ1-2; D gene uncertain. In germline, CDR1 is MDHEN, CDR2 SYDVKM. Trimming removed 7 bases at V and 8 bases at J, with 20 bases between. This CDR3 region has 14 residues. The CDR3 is CASTILGWGGGYTF. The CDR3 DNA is TGTGCCAGCACTATTCTTGGCTGGGGAGGAGGCTACACCTTC.

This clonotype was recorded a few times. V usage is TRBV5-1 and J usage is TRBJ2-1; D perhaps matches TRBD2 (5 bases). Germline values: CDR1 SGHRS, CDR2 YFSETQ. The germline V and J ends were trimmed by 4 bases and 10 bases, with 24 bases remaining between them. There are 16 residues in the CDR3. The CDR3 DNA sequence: TGCGCCAGCAGCACACAAGCGGCCATCGACGTGCGGGAGCAGTTCTTC. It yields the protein CASSTQAAIDVREQFF.